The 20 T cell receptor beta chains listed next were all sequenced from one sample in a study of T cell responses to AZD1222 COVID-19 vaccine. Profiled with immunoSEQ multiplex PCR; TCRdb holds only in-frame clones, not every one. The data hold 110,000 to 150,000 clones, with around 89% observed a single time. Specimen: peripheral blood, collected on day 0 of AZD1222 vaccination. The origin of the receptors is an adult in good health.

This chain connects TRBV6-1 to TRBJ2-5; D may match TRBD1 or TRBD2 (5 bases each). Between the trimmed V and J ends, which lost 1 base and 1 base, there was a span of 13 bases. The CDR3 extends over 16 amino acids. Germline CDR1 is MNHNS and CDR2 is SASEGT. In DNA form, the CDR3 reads TGTGCCAGCAGTGAAGGGGGGTGGCACTCCCAAGAGACCCAGTACTTC. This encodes CASSEGGWHSQETQYF.

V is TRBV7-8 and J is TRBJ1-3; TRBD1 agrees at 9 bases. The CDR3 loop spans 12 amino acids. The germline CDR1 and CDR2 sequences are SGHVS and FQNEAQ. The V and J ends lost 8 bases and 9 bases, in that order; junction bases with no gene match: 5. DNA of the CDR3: TGTGCCAGCGGAACAGGGGGCAGCACCATATATTTT. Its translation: CASGTGGSTIYF.

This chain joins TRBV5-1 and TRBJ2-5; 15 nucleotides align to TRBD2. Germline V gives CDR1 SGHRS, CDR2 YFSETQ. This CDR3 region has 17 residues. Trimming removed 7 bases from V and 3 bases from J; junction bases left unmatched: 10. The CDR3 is CASRPGTSGRPEETQYF. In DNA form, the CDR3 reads TGCGCCAGCCGCCCCGGGACTAGCGGGAGGCCGGAAGAGACCCAGTACTTC.

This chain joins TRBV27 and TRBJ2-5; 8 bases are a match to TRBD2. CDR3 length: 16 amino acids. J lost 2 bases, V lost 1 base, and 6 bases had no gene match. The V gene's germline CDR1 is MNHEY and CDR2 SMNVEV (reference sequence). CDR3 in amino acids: CASSLLGGGIQETQYF. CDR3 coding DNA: TGTGCCAGCAGTTTATTAGGCGGGGGGATACAAGAGACCCAGTACTTC.

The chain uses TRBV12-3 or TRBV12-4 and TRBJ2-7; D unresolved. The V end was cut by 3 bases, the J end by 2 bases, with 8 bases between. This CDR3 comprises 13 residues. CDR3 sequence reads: CASSLGFTYEQYF. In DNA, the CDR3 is TGTGCCAGCAGTTTGGGGTTCACCTACGAGCAGTACTTC.

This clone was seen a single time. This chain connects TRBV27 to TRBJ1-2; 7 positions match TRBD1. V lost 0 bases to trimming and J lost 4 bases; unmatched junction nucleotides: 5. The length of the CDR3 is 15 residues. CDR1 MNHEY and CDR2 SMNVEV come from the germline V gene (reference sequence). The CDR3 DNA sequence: TGTGCCAGCAGTTTATCCGGCGGGACAGCCTATGGCTACACCTTC. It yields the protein CASSLSGGTAYGYTF.

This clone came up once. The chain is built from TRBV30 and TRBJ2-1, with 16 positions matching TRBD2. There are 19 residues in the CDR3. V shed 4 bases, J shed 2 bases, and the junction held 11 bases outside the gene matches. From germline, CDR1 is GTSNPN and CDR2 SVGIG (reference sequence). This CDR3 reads CAWTKGGLAGGPAYNEQFF. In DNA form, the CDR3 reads TGTGCCTGGACCAAAGGGGGACTAGCGGGAGGGCCGGCCTACAATGAGCAGTTCTTC.

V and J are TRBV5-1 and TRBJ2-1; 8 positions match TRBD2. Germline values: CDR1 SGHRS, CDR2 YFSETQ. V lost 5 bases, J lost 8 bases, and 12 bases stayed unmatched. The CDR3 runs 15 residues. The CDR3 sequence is CASRRTSLVGHEQFF. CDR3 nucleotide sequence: TGCGCCAGCAGGAGGACTAGCCTCGTCGGTCATGAGCAGTTCTTC.

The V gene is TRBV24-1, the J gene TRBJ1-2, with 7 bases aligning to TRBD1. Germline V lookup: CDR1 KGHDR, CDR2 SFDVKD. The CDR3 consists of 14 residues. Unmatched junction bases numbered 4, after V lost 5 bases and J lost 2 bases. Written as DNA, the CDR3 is TGTGCCACCAGTGGGCAGGGACAGAACTATGGCTACACCTTC. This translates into CATSGQGQNYGYTF.

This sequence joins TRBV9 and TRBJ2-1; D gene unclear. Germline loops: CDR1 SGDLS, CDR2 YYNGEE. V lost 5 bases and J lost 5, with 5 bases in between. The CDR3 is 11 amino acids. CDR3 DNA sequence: TGTGCCAGCAGAGGGAACAATGAGCAGTTCTTC. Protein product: CASRGNNEQFF.

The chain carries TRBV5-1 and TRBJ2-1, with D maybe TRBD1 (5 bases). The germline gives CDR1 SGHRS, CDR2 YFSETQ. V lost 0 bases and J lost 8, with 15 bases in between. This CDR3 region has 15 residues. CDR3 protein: CASSLEGFRAHEQFF. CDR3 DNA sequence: TGCGCCAGCAGCTTGGAGGGGTTTCGGGCCCATGAGCAGTTCTTC.

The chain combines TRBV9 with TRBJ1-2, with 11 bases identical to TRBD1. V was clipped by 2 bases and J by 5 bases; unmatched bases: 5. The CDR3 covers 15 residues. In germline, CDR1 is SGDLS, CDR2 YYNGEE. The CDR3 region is CASSVGTGGVYGYTF. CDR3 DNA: TGTGCCAGCAGCGTGGGGACAGGGGGGGTGTATGGCTACACCTTC.

The CDR3 protein is CASSHPGQAWYEQYF. CDR3 sequence (DNA): TGTGCCAGCAGCCACCCGGGACAGGCCTGGTACGAGCAGTACTTC. The chain combines TRBV14 with TRBJ2-7, with TRBD1 identical over 8 bases. Germline assignment: CDR1 SGHDN and CDR2 FVKESK. V was clipped by 3 bases and J by 4 bases; unmatched bases: 8. This CDR3 region has 15 residues. Based on the CDR3 plus reference TRBV14 and TRBJ2-7, the full variable domain is EAGVTQFPSHSVIEKGQTVTLRCDPISGHDNLYWYRRVMGKEIKFLLHFVKESKQDESGMPNNRFLAERTGGTYSTLKVQPAELEDSGVYFCASSHPGQAWYEQYFGPGTRLTVT.

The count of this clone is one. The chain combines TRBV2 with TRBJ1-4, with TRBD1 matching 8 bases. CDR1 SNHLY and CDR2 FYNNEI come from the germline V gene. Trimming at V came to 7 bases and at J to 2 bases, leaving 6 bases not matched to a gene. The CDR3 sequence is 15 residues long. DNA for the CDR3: TGTGCCAGCACCTACAGGGGGTTGACTAATGAAAAACTGTTTTTT. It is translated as CASTYRGLTNEKLFF.

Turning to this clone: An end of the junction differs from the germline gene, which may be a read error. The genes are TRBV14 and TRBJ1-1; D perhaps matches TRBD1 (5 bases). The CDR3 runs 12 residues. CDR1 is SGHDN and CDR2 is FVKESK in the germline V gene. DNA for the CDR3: TGTGCCAGCAGCCAAGAACCAGGGAGCTGCCTTTGG. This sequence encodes CASSQEPGSCLW. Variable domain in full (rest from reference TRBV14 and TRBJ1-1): EAGVTQFPSHSVIEKGQTVTLRCDPISGHDNLYWYRRVMGKEIKFLLHFVKESKQDESGMPNNRFLAERTGGTYSTLKVQPAELEDSGVYFCASSQEPGSCLWGQGTRLTVV.

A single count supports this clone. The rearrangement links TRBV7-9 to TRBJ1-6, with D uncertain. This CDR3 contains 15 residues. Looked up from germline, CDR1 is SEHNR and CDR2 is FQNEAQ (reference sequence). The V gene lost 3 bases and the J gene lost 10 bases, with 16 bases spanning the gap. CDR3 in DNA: TGTGCCAGCAGCTTGAATGGGCAGGCCGGCTCACCCCTCCACTTT. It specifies CASSLNGQAGSPLHF.

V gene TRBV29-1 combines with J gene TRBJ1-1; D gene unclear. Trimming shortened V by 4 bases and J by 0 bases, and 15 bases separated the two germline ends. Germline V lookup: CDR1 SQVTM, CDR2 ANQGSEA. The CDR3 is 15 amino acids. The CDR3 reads CSVVFTGRVNTEAFF. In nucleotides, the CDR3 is TGCAGCGTTGTGTTTACGGGTAGGGTGAACACTGAAGCTTTCTTT.

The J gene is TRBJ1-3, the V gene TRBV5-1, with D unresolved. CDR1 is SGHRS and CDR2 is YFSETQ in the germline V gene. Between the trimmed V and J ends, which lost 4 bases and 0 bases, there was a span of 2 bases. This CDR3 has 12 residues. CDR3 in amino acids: CASSTSGNTIYF. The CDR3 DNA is TGCGCCAGCAGCACCTCTGGAAACACCATATATTTT.

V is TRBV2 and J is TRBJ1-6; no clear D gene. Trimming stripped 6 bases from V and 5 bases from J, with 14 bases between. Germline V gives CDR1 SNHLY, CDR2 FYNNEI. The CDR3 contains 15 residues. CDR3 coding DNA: TGTGCCAGCAGCCTCGACGGCCCCCATAATTCACCCCTCCACTTT. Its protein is CASSLDGPHNSPLHF.

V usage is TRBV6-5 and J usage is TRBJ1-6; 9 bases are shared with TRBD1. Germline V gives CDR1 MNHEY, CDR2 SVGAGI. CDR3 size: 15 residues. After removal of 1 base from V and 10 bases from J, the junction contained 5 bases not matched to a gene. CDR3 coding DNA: TGTGCCAGCAGTTACTATGGACAGGGGTGGTCACCCCTCCACTTT. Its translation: CASSYYGQGWSPLHF.